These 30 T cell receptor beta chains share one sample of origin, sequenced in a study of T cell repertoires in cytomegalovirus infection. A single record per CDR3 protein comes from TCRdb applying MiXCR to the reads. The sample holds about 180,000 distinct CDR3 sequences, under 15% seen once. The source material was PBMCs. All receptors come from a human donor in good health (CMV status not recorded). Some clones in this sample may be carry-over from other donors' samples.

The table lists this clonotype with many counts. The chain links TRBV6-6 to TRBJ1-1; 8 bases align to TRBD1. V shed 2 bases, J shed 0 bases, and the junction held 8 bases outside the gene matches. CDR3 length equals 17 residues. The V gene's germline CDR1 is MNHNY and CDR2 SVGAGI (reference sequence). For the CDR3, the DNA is TGTGCCAGCAGTTACCCACTGGGGGACAGGTTGAACACTGAAGCTTTCTTT. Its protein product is CASSYPLGDRLNTEAFF.

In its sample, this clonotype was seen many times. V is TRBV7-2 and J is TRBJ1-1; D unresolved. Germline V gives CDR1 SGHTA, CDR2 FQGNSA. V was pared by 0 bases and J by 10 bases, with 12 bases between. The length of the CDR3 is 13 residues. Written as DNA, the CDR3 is TGTGCCAGCAGCTTAGCGTCCGGGTTGGGAGCTTTCTTT. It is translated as CASSLASGLGAFF.

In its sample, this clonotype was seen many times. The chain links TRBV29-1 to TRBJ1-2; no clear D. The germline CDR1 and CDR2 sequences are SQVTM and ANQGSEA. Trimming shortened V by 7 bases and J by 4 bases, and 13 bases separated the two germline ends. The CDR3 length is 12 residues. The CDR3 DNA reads TGCAGCGCTCCAGTCACATCCTATGGCTACACCTTC. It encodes CSAPVTSYGYTF.

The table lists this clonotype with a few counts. Here the CDR3 reads CASINLGVGGELFF. DNA of the CDR3: TGTGCCAGCATCAATTTGGGAGTCGGGGGGGAGCTGTTTTTT. The chain has TRBV28 and TRBJ2-2; possible D gene TRBD2, 5 bases. The CDR3 loop spans 14 amino acids. Trimming removed 7 bases at V and 8 bases at J, with 17 bases between. CDR1 is MDHEN and CDR2 is SYDVKM in the germline V gene.

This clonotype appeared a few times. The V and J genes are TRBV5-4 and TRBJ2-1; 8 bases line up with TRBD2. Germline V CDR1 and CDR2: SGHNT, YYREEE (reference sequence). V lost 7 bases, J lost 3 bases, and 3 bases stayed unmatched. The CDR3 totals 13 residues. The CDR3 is CASGGRIYNEQFF. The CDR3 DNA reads TGTGCCAGCGGCGGGAGGATCTACAATGAGCAGTTCTTC.

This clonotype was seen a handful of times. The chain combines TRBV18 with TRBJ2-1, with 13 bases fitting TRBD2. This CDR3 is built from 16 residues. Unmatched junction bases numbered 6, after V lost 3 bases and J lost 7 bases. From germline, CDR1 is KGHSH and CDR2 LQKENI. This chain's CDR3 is CASSPSGLAGRNEQFF. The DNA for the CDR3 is TGTGCCAGCTCACCTTCGGGACTAGCGGGACGTAATGAGCAGTTCTTC. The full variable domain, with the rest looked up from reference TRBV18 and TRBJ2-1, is NAGVMQNPRHLVRRRGQEARLRCSPMKGHSHVYWYRQLPEEGLKFMVYLQKENIIDESGMPKERFSAEFPKEGPSILRIQQVVRGDSAAYFCASSPSGLAGRNEQFFGPGTRLTVL.

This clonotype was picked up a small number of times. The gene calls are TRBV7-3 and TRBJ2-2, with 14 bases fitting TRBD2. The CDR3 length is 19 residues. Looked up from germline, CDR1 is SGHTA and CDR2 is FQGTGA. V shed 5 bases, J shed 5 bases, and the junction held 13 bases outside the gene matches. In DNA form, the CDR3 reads TGTGCCAGCAGCCCGACCCCGGGACTAGCGGGAGTCCAAACCGGGGAGCTGTTTTTT. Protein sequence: CASSPTPGLAGVQTGELFF.

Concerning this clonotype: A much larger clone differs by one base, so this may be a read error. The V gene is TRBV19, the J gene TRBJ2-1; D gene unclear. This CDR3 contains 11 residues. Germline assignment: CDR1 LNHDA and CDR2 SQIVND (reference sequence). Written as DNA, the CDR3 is TGTGCCAGTAGTCTGGGGTTTTATCAGTCCTTC. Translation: CASSLGFYQSF.

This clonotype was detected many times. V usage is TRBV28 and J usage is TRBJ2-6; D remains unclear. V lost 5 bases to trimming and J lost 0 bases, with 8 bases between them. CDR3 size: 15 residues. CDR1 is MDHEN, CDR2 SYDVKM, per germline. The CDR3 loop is CASSRLISGANVLTF. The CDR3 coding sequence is TGTGCCAGCAGTCGACTTATCTCTGGGGCCAACGTCCTGACTTTC.

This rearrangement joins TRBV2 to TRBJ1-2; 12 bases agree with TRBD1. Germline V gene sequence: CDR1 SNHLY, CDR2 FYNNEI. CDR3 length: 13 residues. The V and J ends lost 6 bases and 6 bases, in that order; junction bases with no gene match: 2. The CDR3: CASRGQGADGYTF. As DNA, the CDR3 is TGTGCCAGCAGGGGACAGGGGGCTGATGGCTACACCTTC.

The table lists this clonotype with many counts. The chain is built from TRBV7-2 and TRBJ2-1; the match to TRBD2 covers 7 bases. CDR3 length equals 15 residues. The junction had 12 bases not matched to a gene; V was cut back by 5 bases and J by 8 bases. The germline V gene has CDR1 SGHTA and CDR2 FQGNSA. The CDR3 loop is CASSPQGLVVDEQFF. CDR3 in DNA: TGTGCCAGCAGCCCCCAAGGACTAGTAGTCGATGAGCAGTTCTTC. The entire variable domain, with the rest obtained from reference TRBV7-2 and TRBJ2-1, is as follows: GAGVSQSPSNKVTEKGKDVELRCDPISGHTALYWYRQSLGQGLEFLIYFQGNSAPDKSGLPSDRFSAERTGGSVSTLTIQRTQQEDSAVYLCASSPQGLVVDEQFFGPGTRLTVL.

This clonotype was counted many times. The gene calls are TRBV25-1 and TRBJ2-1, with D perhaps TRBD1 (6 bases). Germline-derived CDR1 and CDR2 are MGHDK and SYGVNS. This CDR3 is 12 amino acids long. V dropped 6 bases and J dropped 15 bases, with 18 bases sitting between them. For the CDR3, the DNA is TGTGCCAGCAGCGGAACAAAGGGGACAACGTTCTTC. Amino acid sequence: CASSGTKGTTFF. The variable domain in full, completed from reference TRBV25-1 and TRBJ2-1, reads EADIYQTPRYLVIGTGKKITLECSQTMGHDKMYWYQQDPGMELHLIHYSYGVNSTEKGDLSSESTVSRIRTEHFPLTLESARPSHTSQYLCASSGTKGTTFFGPGTRLTVL.

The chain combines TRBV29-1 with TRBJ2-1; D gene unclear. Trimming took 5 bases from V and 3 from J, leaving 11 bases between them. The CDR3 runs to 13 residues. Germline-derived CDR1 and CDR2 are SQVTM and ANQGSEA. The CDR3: CSVKTDRYNEQFF. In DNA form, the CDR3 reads TGCAGCGTTAAAACGGATCGCTACAATGAGCAGTTCTTC.

CDR3 sequence reads: CASRTPGQGPYEQYF. CDR3 nucleotides: TGTGCCAGCAGGACTCCGGGACAGGGCCCCTACGAGCAGTACTTC. The V and J genes are TRBV6-1 and TRBJ2-7, with 9 positions matching TRBD1. Germline V gives CDR1 MNHNS, CDR2 SASEGT. V lost 6 bases and J lost 2; bases outside the gene matches: 8. This CDR3 spans 15 amino acids.

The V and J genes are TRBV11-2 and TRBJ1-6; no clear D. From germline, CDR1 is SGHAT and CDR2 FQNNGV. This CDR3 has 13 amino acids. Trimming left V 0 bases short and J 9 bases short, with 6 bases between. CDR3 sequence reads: CASSLENFSPLHF. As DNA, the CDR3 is TGTGCCAGCAGCTTAGAAAACTTTTCACCCCTCCACTTT.

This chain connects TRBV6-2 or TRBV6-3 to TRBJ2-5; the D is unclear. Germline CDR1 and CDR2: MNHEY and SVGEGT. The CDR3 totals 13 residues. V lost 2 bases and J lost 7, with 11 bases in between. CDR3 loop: CASSYGVRLTQYF. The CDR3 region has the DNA TGTGCCAGCAGTTACGGGGTACGATTGACCCAGTACTTC.

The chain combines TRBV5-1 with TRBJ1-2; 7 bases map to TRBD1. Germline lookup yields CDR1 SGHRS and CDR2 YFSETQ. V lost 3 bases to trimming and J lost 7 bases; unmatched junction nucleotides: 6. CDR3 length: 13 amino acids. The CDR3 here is CASSSRQGLGYTF. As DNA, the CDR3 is TGCGCCAGCAGCTCTCGACAGGGACTTGGCTACACCTTC.

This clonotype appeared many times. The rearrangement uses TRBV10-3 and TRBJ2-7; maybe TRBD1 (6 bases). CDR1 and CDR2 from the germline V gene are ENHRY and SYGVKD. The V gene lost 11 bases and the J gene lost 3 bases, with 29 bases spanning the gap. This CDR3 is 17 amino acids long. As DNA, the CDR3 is TGTGCCGTTCGGAGATTTGATCCGGGGAACAGGGACTACGAGCAGTACTTC. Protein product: CAVRRFDPGNRDYEQYF.

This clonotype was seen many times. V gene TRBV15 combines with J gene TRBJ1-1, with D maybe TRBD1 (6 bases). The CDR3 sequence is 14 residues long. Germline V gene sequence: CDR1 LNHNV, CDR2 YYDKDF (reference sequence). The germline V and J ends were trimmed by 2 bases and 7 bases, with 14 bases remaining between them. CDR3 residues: CATSRFGGGGEAFF. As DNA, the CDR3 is TGTGCCACCAGCAGATTCGGAGGGGGTGGTGAAGCTTTCTTT.

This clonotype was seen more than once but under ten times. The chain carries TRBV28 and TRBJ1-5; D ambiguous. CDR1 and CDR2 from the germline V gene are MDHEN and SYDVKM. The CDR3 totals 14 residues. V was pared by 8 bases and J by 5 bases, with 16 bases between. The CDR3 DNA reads TGTGCCAGCGGGCGGCGGGTCGTGGATCAGCCCCAGCATTTT. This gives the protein CASGRRVVDQPQHF.

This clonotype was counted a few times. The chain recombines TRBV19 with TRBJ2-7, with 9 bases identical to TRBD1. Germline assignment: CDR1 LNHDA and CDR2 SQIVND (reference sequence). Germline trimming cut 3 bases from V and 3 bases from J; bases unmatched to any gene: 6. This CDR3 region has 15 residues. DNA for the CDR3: TGTGCCAGTAGTATGGGACAGGGTTACGACTACGAGCAGTACTTC. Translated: CASSMGQGYDYEQYF.

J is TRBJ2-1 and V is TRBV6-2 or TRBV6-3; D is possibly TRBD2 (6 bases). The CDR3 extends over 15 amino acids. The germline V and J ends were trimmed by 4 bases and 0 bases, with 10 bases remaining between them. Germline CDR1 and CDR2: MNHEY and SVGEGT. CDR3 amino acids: CASSSLAPSYNEQFF. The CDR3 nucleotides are TGTGCCAGCAGTTCACTAGCCCCCTCCTACAATGAGCAGTTCTTC.

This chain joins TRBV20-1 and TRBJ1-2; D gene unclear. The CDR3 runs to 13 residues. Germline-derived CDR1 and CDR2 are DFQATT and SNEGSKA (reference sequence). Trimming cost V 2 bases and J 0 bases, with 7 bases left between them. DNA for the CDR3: TGCAGTGCTAGAAAGGAGACTAACTATGGCTACACCTTC. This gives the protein CSARKETNYGYTF.

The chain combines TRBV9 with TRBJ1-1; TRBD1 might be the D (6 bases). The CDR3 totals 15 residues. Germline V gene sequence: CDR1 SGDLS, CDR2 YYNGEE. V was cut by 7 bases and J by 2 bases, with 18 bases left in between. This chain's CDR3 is CASDERGQLNTEAFF. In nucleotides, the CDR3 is TGTGCCAGCGACGAAAGAGGACAGCTTAACACTGAAGCTTTCTTT.

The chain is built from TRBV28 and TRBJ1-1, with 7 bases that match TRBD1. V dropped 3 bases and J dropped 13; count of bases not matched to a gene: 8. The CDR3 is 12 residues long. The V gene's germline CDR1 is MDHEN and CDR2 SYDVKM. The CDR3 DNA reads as TGTGCCAGCAGTTTGCCGACAGGGTCCGGTTTCTTT. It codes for CASSLPTGSGFF.

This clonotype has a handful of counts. This chain's CDR3 is CASSRVRVSGNTIYF. The CDR3 region has the DNA TGTGCCAGCAGCCGCGTACGAGTATCTGGAAACACCATATATTTT. V and J are TRBV11-2 and TRBJ1-3; D gene unclear. V dropped 5 bases and J dropped 1 base, with 12 bases sitting between them. The CDR3 contains 15 residues. Germline V gene data show CDR1 as SGHAT and CDR2 as FQNNGV.

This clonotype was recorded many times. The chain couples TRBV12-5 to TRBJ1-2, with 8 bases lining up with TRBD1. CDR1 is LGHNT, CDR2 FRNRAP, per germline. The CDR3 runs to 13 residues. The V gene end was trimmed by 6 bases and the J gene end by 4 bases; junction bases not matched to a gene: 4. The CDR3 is CASGPGTGYGYTF. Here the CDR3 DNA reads TGTGCTAGTGGCCCCGGGACAGGCTATGGCTACACCTTC.

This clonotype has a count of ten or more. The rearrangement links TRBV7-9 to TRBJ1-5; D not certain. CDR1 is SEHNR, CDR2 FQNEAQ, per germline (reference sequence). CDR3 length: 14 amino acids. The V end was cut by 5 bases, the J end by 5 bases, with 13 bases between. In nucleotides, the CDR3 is TGTGCCAGCAGCGCCGGACTTGGGGATCAGCCCCAGCATTTT. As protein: CASSAGLGDQPQHF.

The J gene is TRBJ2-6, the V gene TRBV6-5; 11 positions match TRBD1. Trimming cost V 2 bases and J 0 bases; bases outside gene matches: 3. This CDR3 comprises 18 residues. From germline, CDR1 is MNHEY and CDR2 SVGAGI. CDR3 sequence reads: CASSYGQGASSGANVLTF. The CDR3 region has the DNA TGTGCCAGCAGTTACGGACAGGGGGCCTCCTCTGGGGCCAACGTCCTGACTTTC.

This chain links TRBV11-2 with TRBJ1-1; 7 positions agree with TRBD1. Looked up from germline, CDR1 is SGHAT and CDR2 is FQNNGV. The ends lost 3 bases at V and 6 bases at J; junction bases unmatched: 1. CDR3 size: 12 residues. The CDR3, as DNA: TGTGCCAGCAGCTTTCAGGGGGCTGAAGCTTTCTTT. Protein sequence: CASSFQGAEAFF.